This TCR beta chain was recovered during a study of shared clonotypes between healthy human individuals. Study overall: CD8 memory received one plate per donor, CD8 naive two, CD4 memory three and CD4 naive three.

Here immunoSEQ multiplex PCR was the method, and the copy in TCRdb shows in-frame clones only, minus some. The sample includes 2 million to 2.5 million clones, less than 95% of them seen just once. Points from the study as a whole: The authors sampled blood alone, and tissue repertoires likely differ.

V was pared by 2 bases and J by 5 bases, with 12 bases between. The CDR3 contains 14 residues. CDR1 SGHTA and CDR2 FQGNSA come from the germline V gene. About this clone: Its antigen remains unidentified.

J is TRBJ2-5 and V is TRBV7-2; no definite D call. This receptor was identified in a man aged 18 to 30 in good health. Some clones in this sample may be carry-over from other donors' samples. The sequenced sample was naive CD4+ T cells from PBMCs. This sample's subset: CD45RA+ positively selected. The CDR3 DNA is TGTGCCAGCAGCTTACTTCCCATTGGGGAGACCCAGTACTTC. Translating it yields CASSLLPIGETQYF.